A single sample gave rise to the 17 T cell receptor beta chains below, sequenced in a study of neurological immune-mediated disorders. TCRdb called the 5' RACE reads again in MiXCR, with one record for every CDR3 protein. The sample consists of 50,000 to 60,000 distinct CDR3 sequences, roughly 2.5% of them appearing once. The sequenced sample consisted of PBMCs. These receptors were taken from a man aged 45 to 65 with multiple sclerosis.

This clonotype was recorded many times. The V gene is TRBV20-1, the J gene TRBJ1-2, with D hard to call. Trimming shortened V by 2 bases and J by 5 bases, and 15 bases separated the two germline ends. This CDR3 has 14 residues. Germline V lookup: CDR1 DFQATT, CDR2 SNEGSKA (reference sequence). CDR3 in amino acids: CSARSPDREYGYTF. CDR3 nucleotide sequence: TGCAGTGCTAGATCACCCGACCGGGAGTATGGCTACACCTTC.

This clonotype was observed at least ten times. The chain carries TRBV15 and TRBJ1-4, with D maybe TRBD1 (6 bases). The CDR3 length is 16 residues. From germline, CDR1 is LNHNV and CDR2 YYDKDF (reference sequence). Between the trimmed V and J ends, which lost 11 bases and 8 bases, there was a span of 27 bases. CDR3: CAVAGGPHLGTEKLFF. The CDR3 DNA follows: TGTGCCGTCGCCGGGGGGCCACACTTGGGAACCGAAAAACTGTTTTTT.

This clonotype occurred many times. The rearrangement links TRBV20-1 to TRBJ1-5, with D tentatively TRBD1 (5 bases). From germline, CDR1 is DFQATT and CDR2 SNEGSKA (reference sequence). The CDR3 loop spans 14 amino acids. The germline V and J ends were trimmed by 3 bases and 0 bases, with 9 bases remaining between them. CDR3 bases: TGCAGTGCTAGGGTTCAGGGTAGCAATCAGCCCCAGCATTTT. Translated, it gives CSARVQGSNQPQHF.

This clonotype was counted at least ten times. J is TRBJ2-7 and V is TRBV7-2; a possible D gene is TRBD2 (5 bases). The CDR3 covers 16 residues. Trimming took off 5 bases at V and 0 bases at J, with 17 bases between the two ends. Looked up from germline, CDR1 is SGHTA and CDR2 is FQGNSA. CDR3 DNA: TGTGCCAGCAGCCGCCCTGCCGGAGGAGCCTCCTACGAGCAGTACTTC. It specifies CASSRPAGGASYEQYF.

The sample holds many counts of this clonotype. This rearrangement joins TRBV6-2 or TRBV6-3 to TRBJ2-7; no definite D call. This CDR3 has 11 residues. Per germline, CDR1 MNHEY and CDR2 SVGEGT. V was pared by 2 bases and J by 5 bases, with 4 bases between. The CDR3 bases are TGTGCCAGCAGTTACCCCAACGAGCAGTACTTC. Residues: CASSYPNEQYF.

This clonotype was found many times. The CDR3 DNA follows: TGCGCCAGCAAACAAAACAGGGTCGCCGGGGAGCTGTTTTTT. This translates into CASKQNRVAGELFF. V usage is TRBV5-1 and J usage is TRBJ2-2; a weak D match, TRBD1 (6 bases). The V end was cut by 6 bases, the J end by 6 bases, with 15 bases between. From germline, CDR1 is SGHRS and CDR2 YFSETQ. The CDR3 runs 14 residues.

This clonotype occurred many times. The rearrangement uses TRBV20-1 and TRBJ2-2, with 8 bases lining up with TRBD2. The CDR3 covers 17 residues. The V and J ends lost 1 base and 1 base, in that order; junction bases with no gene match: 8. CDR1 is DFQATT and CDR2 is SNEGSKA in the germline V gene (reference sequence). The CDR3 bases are TGCAGTGCTAGAGCCCCTTCGCTAGCGGGGAACACCGGGGAGCTGTTTTTT. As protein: CSARAPSLAGNTGELFF.

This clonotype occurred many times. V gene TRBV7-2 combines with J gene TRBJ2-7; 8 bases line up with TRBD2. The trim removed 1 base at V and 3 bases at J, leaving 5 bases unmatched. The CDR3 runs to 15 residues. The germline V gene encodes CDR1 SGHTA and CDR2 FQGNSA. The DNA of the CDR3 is TGTGCCAGCAGCTTAGGACGGGAGGGGGTCTACGAGCAGTACTTC. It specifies CASSLGREGVYEQYF.

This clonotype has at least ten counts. The CDR3 is CASSRRYDNEQFF. The CDR3 nucleotides read TGTGCCAGCAGTCGCAGATACGACAATGAGCAGTTCTTC. The chain uses TRBV12-3 or TRBV12-4 and TRBJ2-1, with D hard to call. V lost 5 bases and J lost 5, with 10 bases in between. The CDR3 loop spans 13 amino acids.

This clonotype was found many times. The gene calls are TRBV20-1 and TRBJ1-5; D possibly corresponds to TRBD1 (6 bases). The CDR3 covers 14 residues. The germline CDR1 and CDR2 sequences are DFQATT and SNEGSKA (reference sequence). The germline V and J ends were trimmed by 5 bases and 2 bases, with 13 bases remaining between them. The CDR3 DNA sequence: TGCAGTGCTTACTCACAGGGCGGCAATCAGCCCCAGCATTTT. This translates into CSAYSQGGNQPQHF.

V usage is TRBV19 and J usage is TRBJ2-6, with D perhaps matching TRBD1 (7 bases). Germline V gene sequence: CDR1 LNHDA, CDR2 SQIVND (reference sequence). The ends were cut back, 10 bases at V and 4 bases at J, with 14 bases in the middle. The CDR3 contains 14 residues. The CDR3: CAIGQGGGANVLTF. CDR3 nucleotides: TGTGCCATCGGCCAGGGGGGCGGGGCCAACGTCCTGACTTTC. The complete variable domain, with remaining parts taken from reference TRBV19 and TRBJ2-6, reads DGGITQSPKYLFRKEGQNVTLSCEQNLNHDAMYWYRQDPGQGLRLIYYSQIVNDFQKGDIAEGYSVSREKKESFPLTVTSAQKNPTAFYLCAIGQGGGANVLTFGAGSRLTVL.

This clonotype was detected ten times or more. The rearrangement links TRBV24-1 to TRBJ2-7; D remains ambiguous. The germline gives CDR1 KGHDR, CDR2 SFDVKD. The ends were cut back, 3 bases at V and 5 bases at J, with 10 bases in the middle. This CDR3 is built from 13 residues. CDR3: CATSDPFNDEQYF. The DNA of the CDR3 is TGTGCCACCAGTGATCCGTTTAACGACGAGCAGTACTTC.

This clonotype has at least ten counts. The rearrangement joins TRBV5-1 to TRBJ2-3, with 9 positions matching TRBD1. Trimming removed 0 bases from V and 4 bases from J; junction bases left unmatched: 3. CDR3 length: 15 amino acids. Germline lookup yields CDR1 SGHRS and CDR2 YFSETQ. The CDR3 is CASSLAGTGSDTQYF. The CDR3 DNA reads TGCGCCAGCAGCTTGGCCGGGACAGGGTCAGATACGCAGTATTTT.

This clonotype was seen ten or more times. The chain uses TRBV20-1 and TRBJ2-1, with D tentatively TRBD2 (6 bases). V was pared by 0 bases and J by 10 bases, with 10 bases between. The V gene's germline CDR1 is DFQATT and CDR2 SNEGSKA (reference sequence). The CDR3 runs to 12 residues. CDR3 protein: CSARDREVEQFF. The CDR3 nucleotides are TGCAGTGCTAGAGATAGGGAGGTAGAGCAGTTCTTC.

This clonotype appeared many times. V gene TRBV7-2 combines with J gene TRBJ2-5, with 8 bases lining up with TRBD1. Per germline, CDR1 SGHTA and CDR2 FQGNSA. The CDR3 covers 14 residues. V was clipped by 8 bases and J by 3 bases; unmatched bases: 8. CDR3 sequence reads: CASAGTGEKETQYF. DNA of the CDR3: TGTGCCAGCGCAGGGACAGGAGAAAAAGAGACCCAGTACTTC.

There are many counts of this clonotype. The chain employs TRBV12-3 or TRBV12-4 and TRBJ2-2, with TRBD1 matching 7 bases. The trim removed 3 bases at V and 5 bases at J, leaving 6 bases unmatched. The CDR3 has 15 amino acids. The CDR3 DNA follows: TGTGCCAGCAGTTTCTCCCCGACAGGGACCGGGGAGCTGTTTTTT. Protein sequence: CASSFSPTGTGELFF.

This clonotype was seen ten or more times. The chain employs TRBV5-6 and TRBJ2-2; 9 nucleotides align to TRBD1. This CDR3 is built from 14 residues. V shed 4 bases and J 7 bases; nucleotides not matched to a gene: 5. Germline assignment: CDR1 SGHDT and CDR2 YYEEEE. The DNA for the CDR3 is TGTGCCAGCAGCCTACAGGGGGCGATCGGGGAGCTGTTTTTT. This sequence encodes CASSLQGAIGELFF.